The 8 T cell receptor beta chains below come from one sample, sequenced in a study of radiotherapy plus CTLA-4 blockade in lung cancer. The method was immunoSEQ multiplex PCR; TCRdb's version includes in-frame clones alone and lacks a portion of them. In the table there are about 60,000 clones, less than 75% of which are singletons. Sample: peripheral blood, taken from a patient treated with radiotherapy plus ipilimumab. These receptors all stem from a human donor with non-small cell lung cancer whose response to radiotherapy plus ipilimumab could not be evaluated.

The chain has TRBV2 and TRBJ1-1; D call uncertain. This CDR3 region has 14 residues. V lost 7 bases, J lost 1 base, and 13 bases lay in between. The germline gives CDR1 SNHLY, CDR2 FYNNEI. The CDR3 region is CASTHNSWNTEAFF. CDR3 sequence (DNA): TGTGCCAGCACTCATAACAGCTGGAACACTGAAGCTTTCTTT.

V gene TRBV5-1 combines with J gene TRBJ2-3; the D is unclear. In germline, CDR1 is SGHRS, CDR2 YFSETQ. V was clipped by 1 base and J by 1 base, with 7 bases between them. The CDR3 contains 14 residues. The DNA of the CDR3 is TGCGCCAGCAGCTTGCCTAGTGGCACAGATACGCAGTATTTT. Its translation: CASSLPSGTDTQYF.

The rearrangement joins TRBV4-1 to TRBJ1-4; weak D call: TRBD1 (6 bases). CDR1 and CDR2 from the germline V gene are MGHRA and YSYEKL. The V and J ends lost 9 bases and 8 bases respectively, with 22 bases between them. This CDR3 region has 15 residues. CDR3 loop: CASRVTGLGEEKLFF. Written as DNA, the CDR3 is TGCGCCAGTCGGGTCACAGGGTTGGGCGAAGAAAAACTGTTTTTT.

This rearrangement joins TRBV7-2 to TRBJ1-5; D unclear. This CDR3 is 14 amino acids long. Trimming shortened V by 5 bases and J by 3 bases, and 11 bases separated the two germline ends. CDR1 is SGHTA, CDR2 FQGNSA, per germline. The CDR3 coding sequence is TGTGCCAGCAGCCCGGGTCTTAACAATCAGCCCCAGCATTTT. Encoded protein: CASSPGLNNQPQHF.

This clone has a handful of counts. This sequence joins TRBV9 and TRBJ1-3, with D perhaps matching TRBD1 (6 bases). In germline, CDR1 is SGDLS, CDR2 YYNGEE. The CDR3 spans 15 residues. Trimming shortened V by 0 bases and J by 0 bases, and 7 bases separated the two germline ends. CDR3 nucleotides: TGTGCCAGCAGCGTAGAGGGGGACTCTGGAAACACCATATATTTT. This translates into CASSVEGDSGNTIYF.

V gene TRBV5-1 combines with J gene TRBJ2-2; maybe TRBD2 (6 bases). The CDR3 loop spans 13 amino acids. Germline lookup yields CDR1 SGHRS and CDR2 YFSETQ. Trimming stripped 2 bases from V and 6 bases from J, with 8 bases between. CDR3 coding DNA: TGCGCCAGCAGCTTTACTAGCCCCGGGGAGCTGTTTTTT. It is translated as CASSFTSPGELFF.

This chain joins TRBV4-1 and TRBJ2-3; 9 bases match TRBD1. V gave up 4 bases and J gave up 10 bases; unmatched junction bases: 6. The CDR3 sequence is 13 residues long. CDR1 is MGHRA, CDR2 YSYEKL, per germline. As DNA, the CDR3 is TGCGCCAGCAGCCGGGAGGGACAGGGCCCGCAGTATTTT. Protein: CASSREGQGPQYF.

The CDR3 here is CATSPEAQEDEQFF. The CDR3 region has the DNA TGTGCCACCAGCCCCGAGGCCCAGGAGGACGAGCAGTTCTTC. This chain uses TRBV15 with TRBJ2-1, with D maybe TRBD2 (5 bases). The CDR3 has 14 residues. V lost 5 bases to trimming and J lost 10 bases, with 18 bases between them. The germline V gene encodes CDR1 LNHNV and CDR2 YYDKDF (reference sequence).